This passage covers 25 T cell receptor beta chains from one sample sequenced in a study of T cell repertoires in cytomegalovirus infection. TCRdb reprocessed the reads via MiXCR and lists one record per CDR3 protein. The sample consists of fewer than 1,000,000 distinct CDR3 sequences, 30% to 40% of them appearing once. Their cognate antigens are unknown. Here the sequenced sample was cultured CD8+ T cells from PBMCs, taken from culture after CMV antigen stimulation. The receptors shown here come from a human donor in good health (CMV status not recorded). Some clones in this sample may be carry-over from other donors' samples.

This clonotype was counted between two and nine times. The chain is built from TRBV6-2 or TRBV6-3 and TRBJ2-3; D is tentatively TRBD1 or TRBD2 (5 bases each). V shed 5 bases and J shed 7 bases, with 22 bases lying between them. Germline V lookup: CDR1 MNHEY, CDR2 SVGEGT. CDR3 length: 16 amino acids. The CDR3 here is CASSTDRGEQRNTQYF. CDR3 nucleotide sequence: TGTGCCAGCAGTACCGACCGGGGCGAACAGCGAAATACGCAGTATTTT.

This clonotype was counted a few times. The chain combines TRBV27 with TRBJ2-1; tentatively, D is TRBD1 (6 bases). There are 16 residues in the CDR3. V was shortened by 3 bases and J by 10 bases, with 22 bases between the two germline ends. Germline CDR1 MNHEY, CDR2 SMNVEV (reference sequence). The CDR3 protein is CASSFWAGELVIEQFF. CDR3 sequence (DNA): TGTGCCAGCAGTTTTTGGGCAGGGGAATTGGTTATCGAGCAGTTCTTC.

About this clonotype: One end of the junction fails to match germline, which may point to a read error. The CDR3 loop is CASRLAGGADSTDTQYF. DNA for the CDR3: TGTGCCAGCAGGTTAGCGGGGGGTGCCGATAGCACAGATACGCAGTATTTT. The chain employs TRBV7-6 and TRBJ2-3, with 10 bases matching TRBD2. Germline CDR1 SGHVS, CDR2 FNYEAQ. CDR3 size: 17 residues. Combining the CDR3 with reference TRBV7-6 and TRBJ2-3 gives the whole variable domain GAGVSQSPRYKVTKRGQDVALRCDPISGHVSLYWYRQALGQGPEFLTYFNYEAQQDKSGLPNDRFSAERPEGSISTLTIQRTEQRDSAMYRCASRLAGGADSTDTQYFGPGTRLTVL.

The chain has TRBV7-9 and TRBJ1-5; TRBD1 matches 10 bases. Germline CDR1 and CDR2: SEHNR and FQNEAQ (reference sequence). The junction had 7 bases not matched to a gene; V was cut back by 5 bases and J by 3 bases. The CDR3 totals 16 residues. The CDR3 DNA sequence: TGTGCCAGCAGCCCCGGGACAGGGGCCTCCAATCAGCCCCAGCATTTT. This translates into CASSPGTGASNQPQHF.

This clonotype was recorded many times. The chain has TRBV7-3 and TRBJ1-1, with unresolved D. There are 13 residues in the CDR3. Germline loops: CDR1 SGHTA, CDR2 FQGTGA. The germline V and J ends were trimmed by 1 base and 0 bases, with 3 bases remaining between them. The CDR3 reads CASSLNVNTEAFF. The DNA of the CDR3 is TGTGCCAGCAGCTTAAATGTGAACACTGAAGCTTTCTTT.

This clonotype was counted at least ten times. This CDR3 reads CASSLVYGDTEAFF. CDR3 coding DNA: TGTGCCAGCAGCTTAGTTTACGGGGACACTGAAGCTTTCTTT. This chain links TRBV7-8 with TRBJ1-1; no clear D gene. Trimming removed 1 base at V and 3 bases at J, with 9 bases between. Germline V gives CDR1 SGHVS, CDR2 FQNEAQ. The CDR3 sequence is 14 residues long.

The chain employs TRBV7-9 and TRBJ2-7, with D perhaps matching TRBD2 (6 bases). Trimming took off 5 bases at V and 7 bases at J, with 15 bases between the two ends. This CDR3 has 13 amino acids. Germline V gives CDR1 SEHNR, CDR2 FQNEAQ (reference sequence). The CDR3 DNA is TGTGCCAGCAGCGCGACCTTGGGAGGAGAGCAGTACGTC. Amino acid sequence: CASSATLGGEQYV.

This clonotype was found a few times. The DNA of the CDR3 is TGTGCCAGCAGTCTAGGACAGGGGGGGTACACAGATACGCAGTATTTT. As protein: CASSLGQGGYTDTQYF. The chain is built from TRBV28 and TRBJ2-3; TRBD1 matches at 10 bases. The CDR3 has 16 residues. The germline CDR1 and CDR2 sequences are MDHEN and SYDVKM. The junction had 7 bases not matched to a gene; V was cut back by 5 bases and J by 2 bases.

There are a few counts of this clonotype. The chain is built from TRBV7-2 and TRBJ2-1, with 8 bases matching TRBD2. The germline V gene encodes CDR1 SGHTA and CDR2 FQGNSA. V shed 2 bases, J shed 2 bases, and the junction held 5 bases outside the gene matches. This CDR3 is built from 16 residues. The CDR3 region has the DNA TGTGCCAGCAGCTTAATGCGGCGGGGGGCCTACAATGAGCAGTTCTTC. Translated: CASSLMRRGAYNEQFF.

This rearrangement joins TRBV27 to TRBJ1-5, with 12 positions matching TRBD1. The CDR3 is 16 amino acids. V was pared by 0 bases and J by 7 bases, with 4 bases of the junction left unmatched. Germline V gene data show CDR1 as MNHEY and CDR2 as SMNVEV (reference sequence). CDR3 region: CASSLSGTGGRQPQHF. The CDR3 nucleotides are TGTGCCAGCAGTTTATCAGGGACAGGGGGCAGGCAGCCCCAGCATTTT.

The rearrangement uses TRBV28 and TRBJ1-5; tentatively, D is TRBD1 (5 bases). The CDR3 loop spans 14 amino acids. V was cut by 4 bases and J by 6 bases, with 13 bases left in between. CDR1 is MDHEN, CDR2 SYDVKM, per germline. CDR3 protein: CASSSSGQGQPQHF. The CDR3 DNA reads TGTGCCAGCAGTTCCTCAGGGCAGGGTCAGCCCCAGCATTTT.

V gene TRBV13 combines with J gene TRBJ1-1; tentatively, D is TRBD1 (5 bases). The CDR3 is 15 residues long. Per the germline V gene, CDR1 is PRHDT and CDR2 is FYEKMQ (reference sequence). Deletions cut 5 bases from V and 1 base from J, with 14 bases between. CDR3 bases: TGTGCCAGCAGCCAACTTGGGCAGGGGAACACTGAAGCTTTCTTT. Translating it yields CASSQLGQGNTEAFF.

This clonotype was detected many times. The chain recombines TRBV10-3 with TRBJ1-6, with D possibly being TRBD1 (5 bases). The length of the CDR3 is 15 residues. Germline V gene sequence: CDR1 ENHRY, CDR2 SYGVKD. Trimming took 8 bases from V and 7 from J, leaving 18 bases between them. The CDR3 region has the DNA TGTGCCATCCGAACCGGGACTGAGGGGAATTCACCCCTCCACTTT. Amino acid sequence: CAIRTGTEGNSPLHF.

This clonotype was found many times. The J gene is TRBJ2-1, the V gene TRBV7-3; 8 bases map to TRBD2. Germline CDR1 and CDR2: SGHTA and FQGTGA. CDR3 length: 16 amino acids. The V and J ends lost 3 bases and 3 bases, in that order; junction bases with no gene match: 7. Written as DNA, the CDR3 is TGTGCCAGCAGCTTCGGGACGCGGGGGGACTACAATGAGCAGTTCTTC. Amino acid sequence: CASSFGTRGDYNEQFF. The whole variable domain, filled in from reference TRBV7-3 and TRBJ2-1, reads GAGVSQTPSNKVTEKGKYVELRCDPISGHTALYWYRQSLGQGPEFLIYFQGTGAADDSGLPNDRFFAVRPEGSVSTLKIQRTERGDSAVYLCASSFGTRGDYNEQFFGPGTRLTVL.

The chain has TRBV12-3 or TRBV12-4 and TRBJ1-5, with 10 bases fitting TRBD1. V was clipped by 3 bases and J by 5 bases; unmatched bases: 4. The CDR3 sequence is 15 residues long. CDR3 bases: TGTGCCAGCAGTTTTACCGACAGGGGGCATCAGCCCCAGCATTTT. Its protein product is CASSFTDRGHQPQHF.

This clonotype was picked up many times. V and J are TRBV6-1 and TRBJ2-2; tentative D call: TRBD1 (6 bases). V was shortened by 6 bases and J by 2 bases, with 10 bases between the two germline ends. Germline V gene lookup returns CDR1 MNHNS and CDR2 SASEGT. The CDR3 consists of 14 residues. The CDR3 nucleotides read TGTGCCAGCAGGGACAGTACAAACACCGGGGAGCTGTTTTTT. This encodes CASRDSTNTGELFF.

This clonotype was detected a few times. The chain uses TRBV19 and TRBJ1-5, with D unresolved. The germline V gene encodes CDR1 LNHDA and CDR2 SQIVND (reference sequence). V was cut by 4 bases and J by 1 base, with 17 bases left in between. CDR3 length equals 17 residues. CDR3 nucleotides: TGTGCCAGTAGTAATCCCGCACTCAGATTCAGCAATCAGCCCCAGCATTTT. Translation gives CASSNPALRFSNQPQHF.

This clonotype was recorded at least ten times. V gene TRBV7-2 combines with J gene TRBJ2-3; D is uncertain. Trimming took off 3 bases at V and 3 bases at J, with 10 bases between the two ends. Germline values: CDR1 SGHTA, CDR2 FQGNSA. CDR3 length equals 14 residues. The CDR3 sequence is CASSFAPRTDTQYF. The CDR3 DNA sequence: TGTGCCAGCAGCTTCGCCCCAAGGACAGATACGCAGTATTTT.

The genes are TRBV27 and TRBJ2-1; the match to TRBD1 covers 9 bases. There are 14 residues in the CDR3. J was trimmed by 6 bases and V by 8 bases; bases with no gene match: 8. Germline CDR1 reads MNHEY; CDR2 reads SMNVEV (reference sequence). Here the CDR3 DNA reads TGTGCCAGCCAACCCCCGACAGGGGGCAATGAGCAGTTCTTC. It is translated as CASQPPTGGNEQFF.

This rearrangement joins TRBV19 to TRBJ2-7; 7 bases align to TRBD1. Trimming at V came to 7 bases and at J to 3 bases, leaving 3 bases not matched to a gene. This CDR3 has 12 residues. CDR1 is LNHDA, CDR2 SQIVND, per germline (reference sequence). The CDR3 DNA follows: TGTGCCAGTATGGGACAGCGCTACGAGCAGTACTTC. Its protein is CASMGQRYEQYF.

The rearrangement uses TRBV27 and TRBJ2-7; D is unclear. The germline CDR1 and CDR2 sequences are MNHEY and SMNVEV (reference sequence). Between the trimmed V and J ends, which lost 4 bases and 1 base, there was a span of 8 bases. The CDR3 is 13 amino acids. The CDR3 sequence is CASSSQDSYEQYF. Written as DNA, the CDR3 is TGTGCCAGCAGTTCCCAGGATTCCTACGAGCAGTACTTC.

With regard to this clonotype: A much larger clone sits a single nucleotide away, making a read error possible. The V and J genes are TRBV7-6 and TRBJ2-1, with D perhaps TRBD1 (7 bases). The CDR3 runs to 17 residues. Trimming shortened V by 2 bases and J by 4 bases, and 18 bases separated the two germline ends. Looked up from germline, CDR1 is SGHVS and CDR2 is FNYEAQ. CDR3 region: CASSLRGTERAYNEQFF. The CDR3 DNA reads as TGTGCCAGCAGCTTACGCGGGACAGAACGAGCTTACAATGAGCAGTTCTTC.

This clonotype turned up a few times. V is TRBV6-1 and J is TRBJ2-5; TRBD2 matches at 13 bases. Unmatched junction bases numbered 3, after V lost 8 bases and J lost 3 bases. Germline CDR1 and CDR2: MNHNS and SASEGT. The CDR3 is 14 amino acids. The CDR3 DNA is TGTGCCAGCTTTGGACTAGCGGGGGAAGAGACCCAGTACTTC. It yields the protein CASFGLAGEETQYF.

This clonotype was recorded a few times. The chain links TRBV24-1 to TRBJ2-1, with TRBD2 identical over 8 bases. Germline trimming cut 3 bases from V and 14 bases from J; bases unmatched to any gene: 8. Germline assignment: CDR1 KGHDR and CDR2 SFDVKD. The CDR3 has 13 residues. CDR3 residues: CATSDGGLDPEFF. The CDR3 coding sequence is TGTGCCACCAGTGATGGGGGACTAGACCCGGAGTTCTTC.

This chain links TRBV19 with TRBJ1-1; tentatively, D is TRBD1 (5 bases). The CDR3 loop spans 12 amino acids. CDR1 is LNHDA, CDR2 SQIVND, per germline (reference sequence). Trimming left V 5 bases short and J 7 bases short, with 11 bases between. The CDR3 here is CASSYLGDEAFF. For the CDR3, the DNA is TGTGCCAGTAGTTACTTAGGGGATGAAGCTTTCTTT.